This TCR beta chain was documented in a study of blood T cells in healthy people across ages. General study findings and limits: A roughly linear age-dependent decrease characterized TCR beta diversity per million T cells.

With a J-beta primer mix and a sample-barcoded 5' primer, a second PCR ran about 7 to 12 cycles. MiXCR, applied by TCRdb to the 5' RACE reads, yields one record per CDR3 protein. The sample lists about 680,000 distinct CDR3 sequences; 49% were seen once. The V end was cut by 0 bases, the J end by 6 bases, with 8 bases between. Germline V gene lookup returns CDR1 SGHTA and CDR2 FQGNSA. The CDR3 runs to 13 residues. Details on this clonotype: The target antigen is unknown.

Sample: blood. The rearrangement joins TRBV7-2 to TRBJ1-2, with D hard to call. This TCR came from a woman in her sixties or seventies in good health. CDR3 DNA sequence: TGTGCCAGCAGCTTAGCTCCGATTGATGGCTACACCTTC. Residues: CASSLAPIDGYTF.